Following are 12 T cell receptor beta chains from one sample sequenced in a study of shared clonotypes between healthy human individuals. Some clones are missing from TCRdb's copy, which holds only in-frame ones; the method was immunoSEQ multiplex PCR. The sample has about 1.1 million clones, roughly 77% seen once. The sequenced material came from memory CD4+ T cells from PBMCs. Sample subset: CD45RA-negative fraction. The receptors were sampled from a man between 18 and 29 years old in good health. Some clones in this sample may be carry-over from other donors' samples.

The chain links TRBV7-2 to TRBJ1-3, with a possible D match to TRBD1 (5 bases). Looked up from germline, CDR1 is SGHTA and CDR2 is FQGNSA. Trimming shortened V by 4 bases and J by 0 bases, and 10 bases separated the two germline ends. This CDR3 spans 15 amino acids. CDR3 protein: CASSSDGHSGNTIYF. The CDR3 DNA sequence: TGTGCCAGCAGCTCGGACGGACACTCTGGAAACACCATATATTTT.

The genes are TRBV28 and TRBJ2-3; D might be TRBD2 (6 bases). The germline gives CDR1 MDHEN, CDR2 SYDVKM. CDR3 length equals 16 residues. The ends were cut back, 7 bases at V and 5 bases at J, with 22 bases in the middle. The CDR3 sequence: CASTNSGGIMIDTQYF. DNA for the CDR3: TGTGCCAGCACCAATAGCGGAGGCATTATGATAGATACGCAGTATTTT.

This chain joins TRBV28 and TRBJ1-5; 7 bases are shared with TRBD1. This CDR3 region has 15 residues. Per germline, CDR1 MDHEN and CDR2 SYDVKM. The V segment lost 5 bases and the J segment 5 bases; nucleotides outside the gene matches: 9. This CDR3 is CASSLYRGGDQPQHF. CDR3 DNA sequence: TGTGCCAGCAGTCTGTACAGGGGAGGTGATCAGCCCCAGCATTTT.

This clone was recorded many times. Distinct nucleotide sequences in the sample also encode this CDR3. This chain uses TRBV6-5 with TRBJ1-3, with D uncertain. V dropped 6 bases and J dropped 3 bases, with 9 bases sitting between them. In germline, CDR1 is MNHEY, CDR2 SVGAGI. CDR3 length equals 13 residues. The CDR3 here is CASSPRSGNTIYF. The CDR3 region has the DNA TGTGCCAGCAGCCCCCGCAGTGGAAACACCATATATTTT.

The table lists this clone with a few counts. The chain recombines TRBV7-9 with TRBJ2-5; TRBD2 matches 8 bases. J was trimmed by 5 bases and V by 5 bases; bases with no gene match: 7. The germline CDR1 and CDR2 sequences are SEHNR and FQNEAQ (reference sequence). The CDR3 runs 14 residues. CDR3 coding DNA: TGTGCCAGCAGCCCTGCAGCGGGAGCTGAGACCCAGTACTTC. Amino acids: CASSPAAGAETQYF.

J is TRBJ1-5 and V is TRBV5-6; D is uncertain. V was cut by 2 bases and J by 10 bases, with 19 bases left in between. Looked up from germline, CDR1 is SGHDT and CDR2 is YYEEEE. The CDR3 runs to 15 residues. The CDR3 loop reads CASSLGSHRSVPQHF. The DNA for the CDR3 is TGTGCCAGCAGCTTAGGGTCGCACAGATCCGTTCCCCAGCATTTT.

The chain carries TRBV14 and TRBJ2-5; 10 bases are a match to TRBD1. In germline, CDR1 is SGHDN, CDR2 FVKESK. Germline trimming cut 2 bases from V and 5 bases from J; bases unmatched to any gene: 5. CDR3 length: 15 amino acids. The CDR3 DNA follows: TGTGCCAGCAGCCAAACGACAGGGGGCCTGGAGACCCAGTACTTC. Translation: CASSQTTGGLETQYF.

The CDR3 here is CASSRAGANVLTF. CDR3 DNA sequence: TGTGCCAGCAGTCGGGCTGGGGCCAACGTCCTGACTTTC. The chain combines TRBV7-9 with TRBJ2-6; D gene uncertain. The CDR3 sequence is 13 residues long. Germline lookup yields CDR1 SEHNR and CDR2 FQNEAQ (reference sequence). Trimming cost V 6 bases and J 2 bases, with 5 bases left between them.

To note about this clone: Additional DNA sequences in this sample encode the identical CDR3. The chain carries TRBV7-9 and TRBJ2-7; TRBD1 agrees at 9 bases. CDR1 and CDR2 (germline): SEHNR, FQNEAQ (reference sequence). V shed 4 bases, J shed 0 bases, and the junction held 1 base outside the gene matches. The CDR3 runs 14 residues. The CDR3: CASSSGQGSYEQYF. The CDR3 bases are TGTGCCAGCAGCTCGGGACAGGGCTCCTACGAGCAGTACTTC.

This clone was seen only once. The chain recombines TRBV5-1 with TRBJ1-4, with 9 bases fitting TRBD1. V was pared by 7 bases and J by 7 bases, with 11 bases of the junction left unmatched. Looked up from germline, CDR1 is SGHRS and CDR2 is YFSETQ. CDR3 length: 15 residues. CDR3 amino acids: CASQPTQGAPEKLFF. CDR3 nucleotides: TGCGCCAGCCAGCCAACACAGGGGGCGCCTGAAAAACTGTTTTTT. The full variable domain, in which reference TRBV5-1 and TRBJ1-4 provide the parts outside the CDR3, is KAGVTQTPRYLIKTRGQQVTLSCSPISGHRSVSWYQQTPGQGLQFLFEYFSETQRNKGNFPGRFSGRQFSNSRSEMNVSTLELGDSALYLCASQPTQGAPEKLFFGSGTQLSVL.

J is TRBJ2-1 and V is TRBV5-1, with 9 positions matching TRBD1. Germline V gene lookup returns CDR1 SGHRS and CDR2 YFSETQ. Germline trimming cut 3 bases from V and 6 bases from J; bases unmatched to any gene: 7. There are 15 residues in the CDR3. CDR3 in amino acids: CASSSPGQGGNEQFF. The DNA for the CDR3 is TGCGCCAGCAGCTCCCCGGGACAGGGCGGCAATGAGCAGTTCTTC.

The J gene is TRBJ1-2, the V gene TRBV5-6; TRBD1 is a possible D gene (5 bases). Trimming cost V 4 bases and J 6 bases, with 22 bases left between them. The CDR3 contains 16 residues. Germline V gene data show CDR1 as SGHDT and CDR2 as YYEEEE. CDR3 bases: TGTGCCAGCAGCCCACCCATGAAAAAGGGGTGGGATGGCTACACCTTC. It translates to CASSPPMKKGWDGYTF.